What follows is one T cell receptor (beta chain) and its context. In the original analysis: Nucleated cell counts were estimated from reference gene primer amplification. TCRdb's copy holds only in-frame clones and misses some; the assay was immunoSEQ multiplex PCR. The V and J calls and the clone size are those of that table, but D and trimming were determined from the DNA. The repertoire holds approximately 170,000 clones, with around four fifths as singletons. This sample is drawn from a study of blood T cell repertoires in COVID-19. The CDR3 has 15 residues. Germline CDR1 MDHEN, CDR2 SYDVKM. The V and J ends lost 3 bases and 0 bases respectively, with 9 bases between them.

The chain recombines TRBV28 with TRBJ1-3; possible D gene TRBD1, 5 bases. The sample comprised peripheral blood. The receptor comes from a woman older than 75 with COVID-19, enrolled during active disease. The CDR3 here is CASSFGTGSGNTIYF. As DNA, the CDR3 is TGTGCCAGCAGTTTCGGAACAGGCTCTGGAAACACCATATATTTT. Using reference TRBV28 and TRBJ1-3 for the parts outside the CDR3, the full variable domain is DVKVTQSSRYLVKRTGEKVFLECVQDMDHENMFWYRQDPGLGLRLIYFSYDVKMKEKGDIPEGYSVSREKKERFSLILESASTNQTSMYLCASSFGTGSGNTIYFGEGSWLTVV.